This T cell receptor (beta chain) was obtained from a study of beta chain features in type 1 diabetes. General study points: A moderate, significant TCRB CDR3 shortening appeared in type 1 diabetes across four CD4+ subsets.

Germline CDR1 and CDR2: SGHRS and YFSETQ. Trimming removed 4 bases at V and 0 bases at J, with 16 bases between. The CDR3 totals 16 residues. This clone came up a few times. Its antigen is not identified. The whole isolated RNA underwent reverse transcription, so sequencing captured expressed TCRB transcripts. Generated by immunoSEQ multiplex PCR, the TCRdb table keeps only in-frame clones and is missing some. This table has 240,000 or so clones, 20% appearing once. This TCR derives from a woman in her thirties or forties with type 1 diabetes. V usage is TRBV5-1 and J usage is TRBJ1-1; perhaps TRBD1 as D (6 bases). Specimen: naive CD4+ T cells from blood. The DNA of the CDR3 is TGCGCCAGCAGCGCAGGGGTTACTACGATGAACACTGAAGCTTTCTTT. Protein sequence: CASSAGVTTMNTEAFF. The entire variable domain, with the rest obtained from reference TRBV5-1 and TRBJ1-1, is as follows: KAGVTQTPRYLIKTRGQQVTLSCSPISGHRSVSWYQQTPGQGLQFLFEYFSETQRNKGNFPGRFSGRQFSNSRSEMNVSTLELGDSALYLCASSAGVTTMNTEAFFGQGTRLTVV.